This passage covers 9 T cell receptor beta chains from one sample sequenced in a study of blood T cell repertoires in COVID-19. Some clones are missing from TCRdb's copy, which holds only in-frame ones; the method was immunoSEQ multiplex PCR. Altogether about 140,000 clones are present, 85% to 90% being singletons, with the ten largest covering about 8%. The sample was peripheral blood. The receptors here all came from a woman in her sixties or seventies with acute or convalescent COVID-19.

CDR3 residues: CASSQSPTTRGAGGLFF. The CDR3 nucleotides read TGCGCCAGCAGTCAATCGCCCACCACTCGGGGGGCCGGAGGGCTGTTTTTT. This chain joins TRBV23-1 and TRBJ2-2; tentatively, D is TRBD2 (7 bases). Being an ORF, TRBV23-1 has a function that is uncertain. There are 17 residues in the CDR3. Trimming pared 0 bases from V and 13 bases from J, leaving 24 bases between.

This clone was recorded once. This chain connects TRBV7-8 to TRBJ2-7, with 7 bases aligning to TRBD1. In germline, CDR1 is SGHVS, CDR2 FQNEAQ. The CDR3 runs to 16 residues. With 5 bases clipped from V and 4 bases from J, the junction kept 14 bases outside the gene matches. The CDR3 here is CASSPIGDTRGYEQYF. For the CDR3, the DNA is TGTGCCAGCAGCCCAATTGGGGACACCAGGGGGTACGAGCAGTACTTC.

This clone was detected once. The J gene is TRBJ2-3, the V gene TRBV5-6; unclear D gene. CDR1 SGHDT and CDR2 YYEEEE come from the germline V gene. This CDR3 is built from 14 residues. V was clipped by 1 base and J by 2 bases, with 8 bases between them. CDR3 sequence: CASSLYSLTDTQYF. CDR3 DNA: TGTGCCAGCAGCTTGTACAGCCTCACAGATACGCAGTATTTT. Using reference TRBV5-6 and TRBJ2-3 for the parts outside the CDR3, the full variable domain is DAGVTQSPTHLIKTRGQQVTLRCSPKSGHDTVSWYQQALGQGPQFIFQYYEEEERQRGNFPDRFSGHQFPNYSSELNVNALLLGDSALYLCASSLYSLTDTQYFGPGTRLTVL.

This clone is deemed medium-sized. The chain joins TRBV19 to TRBJ2-5; possible D gene TRBD2, 5 bases. Germline assignment: CDR1 LNHDA and CDR2 SQIVND (reference sequence). V lost 3 bases, J lost 3 bases, and 8 bases lay in between. The CDR3 is 13 amino acids. As DNA, the CDR3 is TGTGCCAGTAGTATGGACTGGGAAGAGACCCAGTACTTC. This translates into CASSMDWEETQYF.

J is TRBJ1-1 and V is TRBV5-4, with TRBD1 identical over 7 bases. Germline CDR1 reads SGHNT; CDR2 reads YYREEE (reference sequence). V lost 4 bases to trimming and J lost 0 bases; unmatched junction nucleotides: 3. CDR3 length: 14 residues. CDR3 bases: TGTGCCAGCAGCGCGGGACAGATGAACACTGAAGCTTTCTTT. Its protein product is CASSAGQMNTEAFF.

J is TRBJ2-2 and V is TRBV6-5, with 7 bases aligning to TRBD1. Germline V gene data show CDR1 as MNHEY and CDR2 as SVGAGI. V shed 6 bases, J shed 0 bases, and the junction held 4 bases outside the gene matches. CDR3 length: 15 residues. The CDR3 bases are TGTGCCAGCAGCCGCCAGGGGGCGAACACCGGGGAGCTGTTTTTT. Translated: CASSRQGANTGELFF.

This clone was observed once. The DNA of the CDR3 is TGTGCCGGCGAAATCCCGGACAGGGTCCACGAGCAGTACTTC. Translating gives CAGEIPDRVHEQYF. The chain combines TRBV9 with TRBJ2-7, with 8 bases matching TRBD1. V gave up 10 bases and J gave up 5 bases; unmatched junction bases: 14. The length of the CDR3 is 14 residues. Germline-derived CDR1 and CDR2 are SGDLS and YYNGEE.

The V gene is TRBV5-5, the J gene TRBJ2-5; a weak D match, TRBD1 (5 bases). Trimming cost V 0 bases and J 2 bases, with 11 bases left between them. The CDR3 has 15 amino acids. In germline, CDR1 is SGHKS, CDR2 YYEKEE (reference sequence). The CDR3 sequence is CASSLVQDLQETQYF. The CDR3 region has the DNA TGTGCCAGCAGCTTGGTACAGGACCTTCAAGAGACCCAGTACTTC.

The rearrangement links TRBV11-3 to TRBJ1-1; no definite D call. The CDR3 runs 15 residues. The germline V gene encodes CDR1 SGHNT and CDR2 YENEEA. V lost 0 bases, J lost 3 bases, and 11 bases lay in between. The CDR3: CASSLELATHTEAFF. CDR3 DNA sequence: TGTGCCAGCAGCTTAGAGTTAGCGACTCACACTGAAGCTTTCTTT.